This T cell receptor beta chain originates from a study of T-cell reconstitution after alpha-beta-depleted transplantation in children. Researchers prepared the TCRbeta library using unique molecular identifiers, the study reports. TCRdb re-called the PCR reads through MiXCR, storing one row per CDR3 protein. The sample has about 91,000 distinct CDR3 sequences, approximately 9.2% seen once. This clonotype was recorded at least ten times. Trimming stripped 7 bases from V and 7 bases from J, with 13 bases between. CDR1 is MDHEN and CDR2 is SYDVKM in the germline V gene. CDR3 length equals 12 residues. The input for sequencing was PBMCs from the stem cell graft donor, taken from the stem cell graft. This clonotype was sampled from a human donor who donated a stem cell graft to a child with congenital amegakaryocytic thrombocytopenia. The rearrangement joins TRBV28 to TRBJ2-5; the D is unclear. CDR3 nucleotide sequence: TGTGCCAGCACCCACCAATCAGGGACCCAGTACTTC. Its protein is CASTHQSGTQYF. Supplemented by reference TRBV28 and TRBJ2-5, the full variable domain reads DVKVTQSSRYLVKRTGEKVFLECVQDMDHENMFWYRQDPGLGLRLIYFSYDVKMKEKGDIPEGYSVSREKKERFSLILESASTNQTSMYLCASTHQSGTQYFGPGTRLLVL.